Following are 8 T cell receptor beta chains from one sample sequenced in a study of cytomegalovirus exposure and HLA in healthy donors. A multiplex PCR was run with 60 Vbeta primers and 13 Jbeta primers. This table comes from immunoSEQ multiplex PCR, and its TCRdb copy is limited to in-frame clones, with some not included. In the table there are more than 140,000 clones, 75% to 80% of which are singletons. The sample was PBMCs. Source of these receptors: a female donor in good health and CMV-seronegative.

The rearrangement joins TRBV9 to TRBJ1-5, with D tentatively TRBD1 (5 bases). The ends were cut back, 0 bases at V and 7 bases at J, with 11 bases in the middle. CDR1 is SGDLS and CDR2 is YYNGEE in the germline V gene. The length of the CDR3 is 14 residues. The CDR3 protein is CASSVGAGGQPQHF. The CDR3 DNA follows: TGTGCCAGCAGCGTAGGGGCCGGGGGACAGCCCCAGCATTTT.

CDR3 sequence reads: CASSQRGRRGNTIYF. Written as DNA, the CDR3 is TGTGCCAGCAGCCAAAGGGGCAGGCGTGGAAACACCATATATTTT. The chain recombines TRBV13 with TRBJ1-3, with D perhaps matching TRBD1 (5 bases). The CDR3 sequence is 15 residues long. Per the germline V gene, CDR1 is PRHDT and CDR2 is FYEKMQ (reference sequence). V was cut by 5 bases and J by 3 bases, with 14 bases left in between.

This clone showed up just once. The sample contains more than one DNA sequence encoding this CDR3. The chain uses TRBV6-5 and TRBJ2-5; TRBD1 matches at 7 bases. V dropped 3 bases and J dropped 1; count of bases not matched to a gene: 2. CDR1 and CDR2 (germline): MNHEY, SVGAGI. The CDR3 is 14 amino acids. The DNA for the CDR3 is TGTGCCAGCAGTTATGGACAGGTCCAAGAGACCCAGTACTTC. Protein: CASSYGQVQETQYF.

CDR3 sequence: CSVEGGGTSGADEQFF. The DNA of the CDR3 is TGCAGCGTTGAAGGGGGTGGGACTAGCGGGGCCGATGAGCAGTTCTTC. V and J are TRBV29-1 and TRBJ2-1; 13 bases line up with TRBD2. Per the germline V gene, CDR1 is SQVTM and CDR2 is ANQGSEA. This CDR3 region has 16 residues. Trimming removed 1 base from V and 8 bases from J; junction bases left unmatched: 8.

The chain is built from TRBV7-3 and TRBJ1-2; 10 bases match TRBD1. The CDR3 runs 14 residues. The V gene end was trimmed by 4 bases and the J gene end by 8 bases; junction bases not matched to a gene: 7. Looked up from germline, CDR1 is SGHTA and CDR2 is FQGTGA. The CDR3 spells CASSSPGTGVGYTF. The CDR3 bases are TGTGCCAGCAGCTCCCCCGGGACAGGGGTCGGCTACACCTTC.

The V call is TRBV18, the J call TRBJ2-5, with 8 nucleotides matching TRBD2. The V and J ends lost 0 bases and 2 bases, in that order; junction bases with no gene match: 5. Germline assignment: CDR1 KGHSH and CDR2 LQKENI. This CDR3 has 16 residues. CDR3 sequence reads: CASSPPPAGVQETQYF. The CDR3 DNA follows: TGTGCCAGCTCACCACCTCCAGCGGGGGTACAAGAGACCCAGTACTTC.

This clone occurred many times. V and J are TRBV19 and TRBJ2-1; D ambiguous. Germline lookup yields CDR1 LNHDA and CDR2 SQIVND (reference sequence). Trimming stripped 7 bases from V and 8 bases from J, with 18 bases between. The CDR3 is 14 amino acids. CDR3 nucleotides: TGTGCCAGTACCCCCTTGGAGCATGGTCATGAGCAGTTCTTC. As protein: CASTPLEHGHEQFF.

The V gene is TRBV7-9, the J gene TRBJ1-2; 8 positions match TRBD1. J gave up 3 bases and V 4 bases, and 4 bases lay outside the gene matches. Germline CDR1 and CDR2: SEHNR and FQNEAQ (reference sequence). The CDR3 covers 14 residues. CDR3 residues: CASSYDRGDYGYTF. In DNA, the CDR3 is TGTGCCAGCAGCTATGACAGGGGAGACTATGGCTACACCTTC. The whole variable domain, filled in from reference TRBV7-9 and TRBJ1-2, reads DTGVSQNPRHKITKRGQNVTFRCDPISEHNRLYWYRQTLGQGPEFLTYFQNEAQLEKSRLLSDRFSAERPKGSFSTLEIQRTEQGDSAMYLCASSYDRGDYGYTFGSGTRLTVV.